Sequencing of this T cell receptor (beta chain) was carried out in a study of cytomegalovirus exposure and HLA in healthy donors. PCR primers comprised 60 Vbeta and 13 Jbeta primers. Here immunoSEQ multiplex PCR was the method, and the copy in TCRdb shows in-frame clones only, minus some. The sample holds fewer than 200,000 clones, 84% seen once. As for this clone: As yet, its antigen is unknown.

Study results and caveats: Most of the CMV-associated TCR beta chains (in a later analysis) appeared to be HLA-restricted. Reports credit the classifier with highly specific, highly sensitive diagnosis of cytomegalovirus status.

Trimming left V 8 bases short and J 2 bases short, with 12 bases between. This CDR3 contains 13 residues. Germline CDR1 reads MGHDK; CDR2 reads SYGVNS. The sequenced material came from PBMCs. V and J are TRBV25-1 and TRBJ1-1; perhaps TRBD1 as D (5 bases). The origin of this receptor is a girl aged 2 to 10 in good health and CMV-seropositive. CDR3 coding DNA: TGTGCCAGCGGAGGGGACGGTAACACTGAAGCTTTCTTT. This codes for CASGGDGNTEAFF.